This entry concerns a single T cell receptor (beta chain). These data come from a study of T cells in Graves' hyperthyroidism and ophthalmopathy. The source material, RNA transcripts, was used to amplify TCR beta CDR3 regions. Initially, a first-round RT-PCR of the TCR CDR3 employed the HTBI primer set. MiXCR was run by TCRdb on the multiplex PCR reads, yielding one entry per CDR3 protein. The sample has about 100,000 distinct CDR3 sequences, about 17% seen once. Absence of ophthalmopathy progression within 18 months defined stable Graves' hyperthyroidism. PBMCs came from around 10 ml fresh peripheral blood. The CDR3 runs 16 residues. The germline V gene encodes CDR1 KGHSH and CDR2 LQKENI. The trim removed 3 bases at V and 0 bases at J, leaving 5 bases unmatched.

This sequence joins TRBV18 and TRBJ2-7; 10 bases agree with TRBD2. The clonotype originates from a woman in her forties or fifties with Graves' hyperthyroidism. Sequencing input: blood. In DNA, the CDR3 is TGTGCCAGCTCACCTACGAGGACTAGCGGCTCCTACGAGCAGTACTTC. This codes for CASSPTRTSGSYEQYF.